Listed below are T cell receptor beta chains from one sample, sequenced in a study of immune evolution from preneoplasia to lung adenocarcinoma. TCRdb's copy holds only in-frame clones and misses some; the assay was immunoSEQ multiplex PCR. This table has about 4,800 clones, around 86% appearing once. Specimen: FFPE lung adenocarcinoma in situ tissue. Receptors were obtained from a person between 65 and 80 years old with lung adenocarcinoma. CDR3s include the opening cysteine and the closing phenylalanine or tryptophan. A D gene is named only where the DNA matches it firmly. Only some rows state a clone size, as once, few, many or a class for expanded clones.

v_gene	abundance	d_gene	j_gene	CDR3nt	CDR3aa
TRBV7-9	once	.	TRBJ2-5	TGTGCCAGCAGCTCAACCCTGGGGGAGACCCAGTACTTC	CASSSTLGETQYF
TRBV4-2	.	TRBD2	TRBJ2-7	TGTGCCAGCAGCCAGGGGACTAGCGGAGGGTACGAGCAGTACTTC	CASSQGTSGGYEQYF
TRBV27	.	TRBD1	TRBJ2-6	TGTGCCAGCACTCTGGGACAGGGGCTTCCGGGGGGGGCCAACGTCCTGACTTTC	CASTLGQGLPGGANVLTF